Listed here is a single TCR beta chain. Its antigen is not known. The data belong to a study of shared clonotypes between healthy human individuals. Findings of the study overall: An effect of sequencing depth on clonotype sharing among donors was expected.

Measured with immunoSEQ multiplex PCR; TCRdb has only the in-frame clones, and not every one. The sample includes some 2 million clones, approximately 95% seen only once; the top ten take about 0.13%. V was clipped by 4 bases and J by 2 bases, with 18 bases between them. This CDR3 contains 16 residues. Germline lookup yields CDR1 SGHRS and CDR2 YFSETQ. What was sequenced was naive CD4+ T cells sorted from blood. Subset denoted: CD45RA+ positively selected. This receptor was identified in a man younger than 35 in good health. The chain is built from TRBV5-1 and TRBJ1-2; D is unclear. The CDR3 here is CASSPEVGLTNYGYTF. Here the CDR3 DNA reads TGCGCCAGCAGCCCGGAAGTAGGGCTTACGAACTATGGCTACACCTTC.